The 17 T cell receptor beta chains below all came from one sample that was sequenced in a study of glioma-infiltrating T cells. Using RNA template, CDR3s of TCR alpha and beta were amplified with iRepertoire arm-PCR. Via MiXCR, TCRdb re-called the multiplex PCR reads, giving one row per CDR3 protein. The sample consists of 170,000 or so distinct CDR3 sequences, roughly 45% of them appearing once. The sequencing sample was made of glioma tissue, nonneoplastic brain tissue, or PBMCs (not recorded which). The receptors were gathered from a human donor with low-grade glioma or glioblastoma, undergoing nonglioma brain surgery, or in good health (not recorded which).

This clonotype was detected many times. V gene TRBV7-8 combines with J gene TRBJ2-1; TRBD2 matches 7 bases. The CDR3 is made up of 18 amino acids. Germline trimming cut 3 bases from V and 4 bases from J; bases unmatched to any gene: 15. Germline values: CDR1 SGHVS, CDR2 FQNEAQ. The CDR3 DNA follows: TGTGCCAGCAGCTTGTACGGTAGGACGGGAGGTTCTTACAATGAGCAGTTCTTC. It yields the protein CASSLYGRTGGSYNEQFF.

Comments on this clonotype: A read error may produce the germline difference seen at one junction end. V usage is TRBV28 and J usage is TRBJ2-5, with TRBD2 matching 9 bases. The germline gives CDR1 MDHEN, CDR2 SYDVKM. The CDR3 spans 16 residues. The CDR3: CASSLSVTSGQETKYF. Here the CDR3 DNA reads TGTGCGAGCAGTTTATCCGTGACTAGCGGCCAAGAGACCAAGTACTTC.

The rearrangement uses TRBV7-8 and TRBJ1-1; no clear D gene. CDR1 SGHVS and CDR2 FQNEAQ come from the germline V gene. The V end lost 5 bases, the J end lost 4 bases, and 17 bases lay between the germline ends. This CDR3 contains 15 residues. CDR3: CASSLSRRFSTEAFF. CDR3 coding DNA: TGTGCCAGCAGCCTATCTAGGCGTTTTAGCACTGAAGCTTTCTTT.

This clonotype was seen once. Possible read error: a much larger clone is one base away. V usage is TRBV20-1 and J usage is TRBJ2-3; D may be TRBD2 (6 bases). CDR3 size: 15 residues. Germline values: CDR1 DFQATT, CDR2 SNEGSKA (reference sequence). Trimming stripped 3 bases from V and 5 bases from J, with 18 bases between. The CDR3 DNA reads TGCAGTGCTAGCAGCGGGCCGGGAAAGAAAGATACGCAGTATTTT. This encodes CSASSGPGKKDTQYF.

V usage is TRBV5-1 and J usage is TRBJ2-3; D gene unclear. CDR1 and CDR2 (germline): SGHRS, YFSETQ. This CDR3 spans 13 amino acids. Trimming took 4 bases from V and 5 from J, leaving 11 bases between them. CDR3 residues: CASSRDNRDTQYF. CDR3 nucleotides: TGCGCCAGCAGCCGTGACAACAGAGATACGCAGTATTTT.

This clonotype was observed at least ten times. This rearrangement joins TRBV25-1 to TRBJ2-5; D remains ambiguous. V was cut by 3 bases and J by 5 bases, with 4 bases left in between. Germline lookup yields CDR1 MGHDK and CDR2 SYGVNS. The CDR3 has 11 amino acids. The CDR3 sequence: CASSDRETQYF. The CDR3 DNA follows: TGTGCCAGCAGTGATCGCGAGACCCAGTACTTC.

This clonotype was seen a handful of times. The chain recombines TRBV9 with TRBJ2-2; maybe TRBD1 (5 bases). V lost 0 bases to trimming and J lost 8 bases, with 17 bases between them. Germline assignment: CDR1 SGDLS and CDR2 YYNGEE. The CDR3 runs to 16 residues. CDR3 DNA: TGTGCCAGCAGCGTAGCGCTAGACAGTCCTTTAGGGGAGCTGTTTTTT. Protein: CASSVALDSPLGELFF.

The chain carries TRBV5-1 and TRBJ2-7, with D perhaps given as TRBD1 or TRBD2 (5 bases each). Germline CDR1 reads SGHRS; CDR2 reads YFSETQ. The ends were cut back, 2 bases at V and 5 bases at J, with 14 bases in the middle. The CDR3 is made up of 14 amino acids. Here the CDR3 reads CASSFRQGTDEQYF. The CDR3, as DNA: TGCGCCAGCAGCTTTCGCCAAGGGACGGACGAGCAGTACTTC.

The DNA of the CDR3 is TGTGCCAGCAGTGACGTGAGTGGTACGGGGCTCACCAATCAGCCCCAGTATTTT. Encoded protein: CASSDVSGTGLTNQPQYF. The chain carries TRBV27 and TRBJ1-5; either TRBD1 or TRBD2 may supply D (5 bases each). The J call is doubtful: the DNA matches TRBJ2-3 better. This CDR3 comprises 18 residues. Germline CDR1 MNHEY, CDR2 SMNVEV (reference sequence).

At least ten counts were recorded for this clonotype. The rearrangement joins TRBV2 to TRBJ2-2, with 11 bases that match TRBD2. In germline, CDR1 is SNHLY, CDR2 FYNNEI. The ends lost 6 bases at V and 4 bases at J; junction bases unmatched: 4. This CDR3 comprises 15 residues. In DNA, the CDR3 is TGTGCCAGCAGGGGGACTAGCGGTACCACCGGGGAGCTGTTTTTT. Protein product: CASRGTSGTTGELFF.

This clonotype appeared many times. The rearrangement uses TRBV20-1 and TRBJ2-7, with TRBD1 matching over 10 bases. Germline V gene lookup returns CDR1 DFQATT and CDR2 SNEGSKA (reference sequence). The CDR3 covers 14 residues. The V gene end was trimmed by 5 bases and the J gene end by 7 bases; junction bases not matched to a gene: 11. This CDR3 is CSAEAGTGVGEQYF. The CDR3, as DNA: TGCAGTGCTGAAGCCGGGACAGGGGTTGGGGAGCAGTACTTC.

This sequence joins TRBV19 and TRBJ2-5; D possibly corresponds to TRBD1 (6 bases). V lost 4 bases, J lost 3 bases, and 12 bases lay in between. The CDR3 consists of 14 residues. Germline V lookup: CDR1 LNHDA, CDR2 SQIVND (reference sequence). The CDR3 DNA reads TGTGCCAGTAGTACTACAGGGTTGGAAGAGACCCAGTACTTC. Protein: CASSTTGLEETQYF. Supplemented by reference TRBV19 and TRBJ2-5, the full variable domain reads DGGITQSPKYLFRKEGQNVTLSCEQNLNHDAMYWYRQDPGQGLRLIYYSQIVNDFQKGDIAEGYSVSREKKESFPLTVTSAQKNPTAFYLCASSTTGLEETQYFGPGTRLLVL.

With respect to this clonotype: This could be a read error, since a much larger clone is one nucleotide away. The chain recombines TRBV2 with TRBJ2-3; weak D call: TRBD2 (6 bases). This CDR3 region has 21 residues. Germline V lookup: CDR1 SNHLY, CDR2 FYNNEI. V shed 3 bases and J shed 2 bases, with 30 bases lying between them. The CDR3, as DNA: TGTGCCAGCAGTGACTTCGGACTATCGGGAGAGGGGAGACGACCCACAGATACGCAGTATTTT. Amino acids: CASSDFGLSGEGRRPTDTQYF.

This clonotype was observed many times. Written as DNA, the CDR3 is TGTGCCAGCAGACCGACAGGGAGCTCCTACAATGAGCAGTTCTTC. Protein product: CASRPTGSSYNEQFF. The chain links TRBV28 to TRBJ2-1; 7 nucleotides line up with TRBD1. Germline CDR1 and CDR2: MDHEN and SYDVKM. With V trimmed by 6 bases and J by 0 bases, 5 bases remained unmatched. The CDR3 length is 15 residues.

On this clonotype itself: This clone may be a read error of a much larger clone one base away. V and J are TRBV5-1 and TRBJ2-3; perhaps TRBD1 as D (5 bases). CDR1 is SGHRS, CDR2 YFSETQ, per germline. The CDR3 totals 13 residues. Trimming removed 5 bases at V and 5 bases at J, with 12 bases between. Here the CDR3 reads CASSSRQKDTQYF. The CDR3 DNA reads TGCGCCAGCAGTTCCAGACAGAAAGATACGCAGTATTTT.

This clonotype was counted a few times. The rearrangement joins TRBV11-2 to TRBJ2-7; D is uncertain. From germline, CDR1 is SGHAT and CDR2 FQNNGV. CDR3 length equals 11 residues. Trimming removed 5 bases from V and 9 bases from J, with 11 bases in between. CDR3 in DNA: TGTGCCAGCAGCGCCCGAGAGGTGCAGTACTTC. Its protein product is CASSAREVQYF.

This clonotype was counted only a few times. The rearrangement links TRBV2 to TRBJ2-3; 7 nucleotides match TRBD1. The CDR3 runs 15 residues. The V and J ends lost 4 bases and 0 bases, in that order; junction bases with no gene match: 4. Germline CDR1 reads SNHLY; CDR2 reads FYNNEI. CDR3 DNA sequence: TGTGCCAGCAGTGGACAGGGCGGCAGCACAGATACGCAGTATTTT. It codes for CASSGQGGSTDTQYF.